These 15 T cell receptor beta chains share one sample of origin, sequenced in a study of shared clonotypes between healthy human individuals. Some clones are missing from TCRdb's copy, which holds only in-frame ones; the method was immunoSEQ multiplex PCR. The sample yields around 600,000 clones, roughly 98% seen once. Naive CD8 populations comprised CD45RO-negative cells positively selected for CCR7, excluding terminally differentiated effector memory CD45RA+ cells. The specimen sequenced was naive CD8+ T cells sorted from blood. The receptor source for this set is a man aged 25 to 40 in good health.

J is TRBJ1-2 and V is TRBV5-4; D gene unclear. The CDR3 contains 16 residues. Germline CDR1 and CDR2: SGHNT and YYREEE (reference sequence). Trimming took 0 bases from V and 0 from J, leaving 12 bases between them. This CDR3 is CASSLENTESNYGYTF. The CDR3 nucleotides are TGTGCCAGCAGCTTGGAAAATACAGAGTCTAACTATGGCTACACCTTC.

The chain has TRBV9 and TRBJ2-1; D unresolved. Trimming stripped 4 bases from V and 0 bases from J, with 17 bases between. Germline CDR1 SGDLS, CDR2 YYNGEE. The CDR3 has 17 amino acids. CDR3 sequence: CASSRASVLSSYNEQFF. CDR3 nucleotides: TGTGCCAGCAGCCGTGCCTCGGTACTAAGCTCCTACAATGAGCAGTTCTTC.

The chain uses TRBV4-1 and TRBJ2-5; D gene uncertain. The CDR3 runs to 13 residues. The V end was cut by 4 bases, the J end by 3 bases, with 9 bases between. Germline CDR1 and CDR2: MGHRA and YSYEKL. In nucleotides, the CDR3 is TGCGCCAGCAGCCTTGGACCCGAAGAGACCCAGTACTTC. Translating it yields CASSLGPEETQYF.

The chain joins TRBV11-2 to TRBJ2-1, with TRBD1 matching 12 bases. In germline, CDR1 is SGHAT, CDR2 FQNNGV. The CDR3 is 16 amino acids. Germline trimming cut 4 bases from V and 5 bases from J; bases unmatched to any gene: 6. CDR3 residues: CASSYRDRGPHNEQFF. The DNA for the CDR3 is TGTGCCAGCAGCTACCGGGACAGGGGGCCTCACAATGAGCAGTTCTTC.

The chain has TRBV9 and TRBJ2-1, with TRBD2 matching over 9 bases. Germline CDR1 reads SGDLS; CDR2 reads YYNGEE. CDR3 length equals 14 residues. Unmatched junction bases numbered 4, after V lost 3 bases and J lost 6 bases. This CDR3 reads CASSGGTSRNEQFF. The DNA for the CDR3 is TGTGCCAGCAGCGGGGGGACTAGCCGCAATGAGCAGTTCTTC. Complete variable domain (other parts from reference TRBV9 and TRBJ2-1): DSGVTQTPKHLITATGQRVTLRCSPRSGDLSVYWYQQSLDQGLQFLIQYYNGEERAKGNILERFSAQQFPDLHSELNLSSLELGDSALYFCASSGGTSRNEQFFGPGTRLTVL.

CDR3 sequence reads: CASRASGSSSTDTQYF. The CDR3 DNA reads TGTGCCAGCAGAGCTAGCGGGAGTTCCAGCACAGATACGCAGTATTTT. The V and J genes are TRBV27 and TRBJ2-3; 10 bases map to TRBD2. The CDR3 is 16 amino acids. V lost 6 bases and J lost 0; bases outside the gene matches: 6. Germline assignment: CDR1 MNHEY and CDR2 SMNVEV (reference sequence).

J is TRBJ2-7 and V is TRBV5-1, with 9 bases aligning to TRBD1. The CDR3 consists of 13 residues. V trimming: 2 bases; J trimming: 6 bases; junction bases outside the gene matches: 3. Germline assignment: CDR1 SGHRS and CDR2 YFSETQ. The DNA for the CDR3 is TGCGCCAGCAGCTTTAGGGACAGGGTCGAGCAGTACTTC. Its protein product is CASSFRDRVEQYF. The variable domain in full, with the rest retrieved from reference TRBV5-1 and TRBJ2-7, is KAGVTQTPRYLIKTRGQQVTLSCSPISGHRSVSWYQQTPGQGLQFLFEYFSETQRNKGNFPGRFSGRQFSNSRSEMNVSTLELGDSALYLCASSFRDRVEQYFGPGTRLTVT.

The rearrangement uses TRBV9 and TRBJ2-7; the match to TRBD2 covers 8 bases. Germline V CDR1 and CDR2: SGDLS, YYNGEE. The length of the CDR3 is 16 residues. Germline trimming cut 3 bases from V and 6 bases from J; bases unmatched to any gene: 14. The CDR3 sequence is CASSATAGGSQREQYF. The CDR3 DNA sequence: TGTGCCAGCAGCGCAACCGCGGGAGGTAGTCAGCGCGAGCAGTACTTC.

The chain recombines TRBV6-5 with TRBJ2-1, with 8 bases that match TRBD1. Unmatched junction bases numbered 7, after V lost 6 bases and J lost 3 bases. Germline loops: CDR1 MNHEY, CDR2 SVGAGI. CDR3 size: 15 residues. The CDR3 protein is CASSIVDRDYNEQFF. CDR3 nucleotide sequence: TGTGCCAGCAGCATAGTGGACAGGGACTACAATGAGCAGTTCTTC.

The CDR3 DNA is TGTGCCAGTAGTCGCCTGGGGGGAGATACGCAGTATTTT. It codes for CASSRLGGDTQYF. The V call is TRBV19, the J call TRBJ2-3; possibly TRBD2 for D (6 bases). CDR3 length equals 13 residues. With 5 bases removed from V and 5 bases from J, the gap between germline ends came to 11 bases. Germline V gene data show CDR1 as LNHDA and CDR2 as SQIVND (reference sequence).

The CDR3 protein is CASSFTGIADTQYF. DNA for the CDR3: TGCGCCAGCAGCTTTACAGGGATCGCAGATACGCAGTATTTT. This chain uses TRBV5-1 with TRBJ2-3, with TRBD1 as a possible D gene (6 bases). Trimming removed 2 bases from V and 4 bases from J, with 11 bases in between. The CDR3 sequence is 14 residues long. CDR1 is SGHRS and CDR2 is YFSETQ in the germline V gene.

The V gene is TRBV19, the J gene TRBJ2-7, with D possibly TRBD2 on 6 matching bases. The CDR3 loop spans 15 amino acids. Germline CDR1 is LNHDA and CDR2 is SQIVND (reference sequence). Trimming took off 3 bases at V and 0 bases at J, with 12 bases between the two ends. In nucleotides, the CDR3 is TGTGCCAGTAGTATTCTCGCGGGGAACTCCTACGAGCAGTACTTC. This encodes CASSILAGNSYEQYF.

The chain has TRBV9 and TRBJ2-1; TRBD2 aligns across 8 bases. Germline lookup yields CDR1 SGDLS and CDR2 YYNGEE. The CDR3 contains 11 residues. Losses at the gene ends were 10 bases for V and 14 bases for J; bases not matched to a gene: 11. DNA of the CDR3: TGTGCCTCGGAGGGTAGCGGGACTGAGTTCTTC. Translating it yields CASEGSGTEFF. Full variable domain (rest looked up from reference TRBV9 and TRBJ2-1): DSGVTQTPKHLITATGQRVTLRCSPRSGDLSVYWYQQSLDQGLQFLIQYYNGEERAKGNILERFSAQQFPDLHSELNLSSLELGDSALYFCASEGSGTEFFGPGTRLTVL.

The genes are TRBV7-6 and TRBJ2-7; TRBD1 or TRBD2 may be the D gene (5 bases each). CDR1 SGHVS and CDR2 FNYEAQ come from the germline V gene. The germline V and J ends were trimmed by 5 bases and 4 bases, with 9 bases remaining between them. The CDR3 spans 12 residues. CDR3 amino acids: CASSPGTYEQYF. The CDR3 coding sequence is TGTGCCAGCAGCCCAGGGACGTACGAGCAGTACTTC.

The table lists this clone with a count of one. The gene calls are TRBV11-2 and TRBJ2-3; D is unclear. CDR1 and CDR2 from the germline V gene are SGHAT and FQNNGV. CDR3 size: 16 residues. The V and J ends lost 1 base and 2 bases respectively, with 13 bases between them. The CDR3 loop reads CASSLGSGRLTDTQYF. CDR3 sequence (DNA): TGTGCCAGCAGCTTAGGGTCTGGGCGACTCACAGATACGCAGTATTTT.